This T cell receptor beta chain emerged from a study of blood T cell repertoires in COVID-19. Study overall: Sites in the United States, Italy and Spain provided acute and convalescent COVID-19 samples. In each case, the material was cDNA or gDNA derived from T cells, B-cell-depleted T cells, or PBMCs.

In assigning cohorts, the study relied on participant-reported clinical history. Each recovered donor of Cohort 3 presented with two negative PCRs, clearance, or symptom resolution. TCRdb keeps only in-frame clones here, not all; method: immunoSEQ multiplex PCR. The sample holds 200,000 or so clones, 84% seen once. Germline loops: CDR1 LGHNA, CDR2 YSLEER. The CDR3 sequence is 16 residues long. V gave up 1 base and J gave up 5 bases; unmatched junction bases: 9. Sequenced input: PBMCs or T cells enriched from blood (not recorded which). The genes are TRBV4-3 and TRBJ2-7, with 9 bases fitting TRBD1. This clonotype was sampled from a man in his sixties who had recovered from COVID-19. The CDR3 DNA reads TGCGCCAGCAGCCAAGCGGGTACAGGGGGCTACCACGAGCAGTACTTC. Residues: CASSQAGTGGYHEQYF.